A selection of T cell receptor beta chains follows, all from one sample in a study of control samples from healthy donors and cancer patients. Libraries were prepared by immunoSEQ multiplex PCR; TCRdb keeps only in-frame clonotypes and omits some of them. The sample lists roughly 120,000 clones, around 90% seen once, with 2.3% in the top ten. Sequencing was performed on blood. Source of these receptors: a woman between 70 and 85 years old in good health. The CDR3 runs from the conserved cysteine through the conserved F or W. D genes are given only for firm matches. Only part of the rows carry a size: once, few, many, or a class if the clone is expanded.

D	J	V	size	CDR3	DNA
TRBD1	TRBJ1-1	TRBV19	-	CASSIDSPRGRGRTEAFF	TGTGCCAGTAGTATAGATAGTCCACGTGGTAGGGGGCGTACTGAAGCTTTCTTT
-	TRBJ2-1	TRBV19	once	CASSIRLGQHYNEQFF	TGTGCCAGTAGTATTCGTTTAGGACAACACTACAATGAGCAGTTCTTC
TRBD1	TRBJ2-1	TRBV7-3	-	CASSRDRGENEQFF	TGTGCCAGCAGCCGGGACAGGGGTGAGAATGAGCAGTTCTTC
-	TRBJ2-3	TRBV27	-	CASSFTELSTDTQYF	TGTGCCAGCAGTTTCACCGAATTAAGCACAGATACGCAGTATTTT
TRBD2	TRBJ2-5	TRBV29-1	-	CSVELAAQETQYF	TGCAGCGTTGAACTAGCGGCCCAAGAGACCCAGTACTTC
-	TRBJ1-5	TRBV5-6	-	CASSSRDTYSNQPQHF	TGTGCCAGCAGCTCCCGGGACACATATAGCAATCAGCCCCAGCATTTT
-	TRBJ2-4	TRBV5-1	-	CASSLGGTAKNIQYF	TGCGCCAGCAGCTTGGGTGGGACGGCCAAAAACATTCAGTACTTC
TRBD1	TRBJ1-4	TRBV6-5	-	CASGGTGGGEKLFF	TGTGCCAGCGGAGGGACAGGGGGCGGTGAAAAACTGTTTTTT
TRBD1	TRBJ1-2	TRBV9	-	CASSVGGQPAGYGYTF	TGTGCCAGCAGCGTAGGGGGACAGCCCGCCGGGTATGGCTACACCTTC
-	TRBJ2-3	TRBV19	-	CASSTTRGSVDTQYF	TGTGCCAGTAGTACCACCAGGGGCTCAGTAGATACGCAGTATTTT
-	TRBJ1-1	TRBV6-2/TRBV6-3	-	CASSYGGGVLNTEAFF	TGTGCCAGCAGTTACGGAGGGGGGGTGCTGAACACTGAAGCTTTCTTT
TRBD2	TRBJ2-1	TRBV6-4	-	CASSGGAGGPIDEQFF	TGTGCCAGCAGTGGTGGAGCGGGGGGGCCGATTGATGAGCAGTTCTTC
-	TRBJ1-2	TRBV9	-	CASSPDSNYGYTF	TGTGCCAGCAGCCCGGACAGTAACTATGGCTACACCTTC
-	TRBJ1-1	TRBV12-3/TRBV12-4	-	CASSTAITEAFF	TGTGCCAGCAGTACCGCAATTACTGAAGCTTTCTTT
-	TRBJ1-2	TRBV5-4	-	CASSRTTANYGYTF	TGTGCCAGCAGTCGGACGACAGCAAACTATGGCTACACCTTC
-	TRBJ1-1	TRBV2	-	CAIIREGTEAFF	TGTGCTATAATTAGGGAGGGCACTGAAGCTTTCTTT
-	TRBJ1-2	TRBV10-3	-	CAISRGEGNYGYTF	TGTGCCATCAGCAGGGGCGAAGGAAACTATGGCTACACCTTC
-	TRBJ1-2	TRBV7-6	once	CASSLVSGVGAYYGYTF	TGTGCCAGCAGCTTAGTTTCGGGCGTAGGGGCCTACTATGGCTACACCTTC
-	TRBJ1-1	TRBV5-1	-	CASTMGTGGPWTEAFF	TGCGCCAGCACCATGGGGACCGGGGGACCGTGGACTGAAGCTTTCTTT
-	TRBJ1-1	TRBV11-2	-	CASSLEGAVGTEAFF	TGTGCCAGCAGCTTAGAGGGGGCCGTGGGCACTGAAGCTTTCTTT
TRBD2	TRBJ2-3	TRBV5-1	-	CASSLETSGSTDTQYF	TGCGCCAGCAGCTTGGAGACTAGCGGATCCACAGATACGCAGTATTTT
-	TRBJ1-3	TRBV7-3	once	CASSSHRDGNTIYF	TGTGCCAGCAGCTCACACAGGGATGGAAACACCATATATTTT
TRBD2	TRBJ2-1	TRBV4-2	many	CASSQVHPSGTNEQFF	TGTGCCAGCAGCCAAGTGCATCCTAGCGGGACCAATGAGCAGTTCTTC
-	TRBJ1-3	TRBV3-1/TRBV3-2	-	CASSPRIGSGNTIYF	TGTGCCAGCAGCCCCAGGATCGGGTCTGGAAACACCATATATTTT
-	TRBJ2-1	TRBV7-2	-	CASSLVGRTRPSDEQFF	TGTGCCAGCAGCTTAGTAGGTCGGACAAGGCCGTCCGATGAGCAGTTCTTC
TRBD1	TRBJ1-2	TRBV5-1	-	CASSLEVTGGTWRGYTF	TGCGCCAGCAGCTTGGAAGTGACAGGGGGCACCTGGCGGGGCTACACCTTC
-	TRBJ1-3	TRBV4-2	-	CASSQDQPASGNTIYF	TGTGCCAGCAGCCAAGATCAACCAGCCTCTGGAAACACCATATATTTT
-	TRBJ2-2	TRBV24-1	-	CATSDLQGSQLTGELFF	TGTGCCACCAGTGATTTGCAGGGCAGCCAACTCACCGGGGAGCTGTTTTTT
TRBD1	TRBJ2-1	TRBV9	few	CASSARFGTANEQFF	TGTGCCAGCAGCGCAAGGTTCGGGACAGCTAATGAGCAGTTCTTC
-	TRBJ1-2	TRBV19	-	CASSSGRLVPYGYTF	TGTGCCAGTAGTTCGGGCCGCCTCGTACCTTATGGCTACACCTTC
-	TRBJ1-1	TRBV19	-	CASSIGEGVTEAFF	TGTGCCAGTAGTATTGGGGAGGGGGTCACTGAAGCTTTCTTT
-	TRBJ1-1	TRBV19	-	CASSNTIRGRGNTEAFF	TGTGCCAGTAGTAATACAATTCGGGGTCGGGGGAACACTGAAGCTTTCTTT
-	TRBJ1-1	TRBV4-2	-	CASSPNLGGDTEAFF	TGTGCCAGCAGCCCCAATCTAGGGGGGGACACTGAAGCTTTCTTT
-	TRBJ1-4	TRBV27	-	CASSPFGSNEKLFF	TGTGCCAGCAGTCCCTTCGGATCTAATGAAAAACTGTTTTTT
-	TRBJ2-1	TRBV19	-	CASSPRLVGRQFF	TGTGCCAGTAGTCCGAGACTAGTGGGGCGGCAGTTCTTC
-	TRBJ1-1	TRBV3-1/TRBV3-2	-	CASSRKMNTEAFF	TGTGCCAGCAGCCGAAAAATGAACACTGAAGCTTTCTTT
-	TRBJ2-3	TRBV11-3	-	CASSFGRSRLDTQYF	TGTGCCAGCAGCTTTGGGCGCTCTCGGCTAGATACGCAGTATTTT
-	TRBJ2-2	TRBV6-5	-	CASRRDKESAGELFF	TGTGCCAGCAGGCGGGACAAGGAGTCAGCCGGGGAGCTGTTTTTT
TRBD1	TRBJ1-4	TRBV18	-	CASSLQGAREKLFF	TGTGCCAGCTCACTTCAGGGGGCTCGTGAAAAACTGTTTTTT
-	TRBJ1-3	TRBV5-5	once	CASSLYGSSGNTIYF	TGTGCCAGCAGCTTGTATGGCAGCTCTGGAAACACCATATATTTT
-	TRBJ2-3	TRBV10-2	-	CASRGGTDTQYF	TGCGCCAGCAGAGGGGGCACAGATACGCAGTATTTT
-	TRBJ2-6	TRBV19	-	CASSIRDGANVLTF	TGTGCCAGTAGTATCCGGGATGGGGCCAACGTCCTGACTTTC
-	TRBJ2-3	TRBV11-2	-	CASSLDPGPGGTQYF	TGTGCCAGCAGCTTAGATCCCGGACCAGGAGGAACGCAGTATTTT